These T cell receptor beta chains were read from a single sample in a study of cytomegalovirus exposure and HLA in healthy donors. TCRdb's table, derived via immunoSEQ multiplex PCR, lists solely in-frame clones and lacks some. The sample carries 150,000 to 200,000 clones, 81% recorded once. Sequencing input: PBMCs. The receptors shown here come from a man aged 40-55 years in good health and CMV-seropositive. Both conserved end residues are part of each CDR3. The order of the fields is V gene, J gene, CDR3 protein.

TRBV5-1,TRBJ2-7,CASSPPRTGVHEQYF
TRBV5-1,TRBJ2-2,CASSPVTGMGTGELFF
TRBV7-9,TRBJ2-6,CASGRLGSQSSGANVLTF
TRBV4-1,TRBJ1-6,CASSQGLARDRASPLHF
TRBV18,TRBJ2-3,CASSPEGDTQYF
TRBV6-6,TRBJ2-5,CASSYGQGEETQYF
TRBV5-1,TRBJ2-5,CASSGSVGVGETQYF
TRBV5-4,TRBJ2-4,CASSPYGVVSKNIQYF
TRBV18,TRBJ1-1,CASSPQREAEAFF
TRBV11-2,TRBJ2-7,CASSSQGGEQYF
TRBV6-1,TRBJ2-1,CASSPLTSGSEQFF
TRBV15,TRBJ2-1,CATSRDREGRMNEQFF
TRBV19,TRBJ1-2,CASSERGGYTF
TRBV6-5,TRBJ1-1,CASSYTTGGTEAFF
TRBV10-3,TRBJ2-3,CAISEKQGVTDTQYF
TRBV14,TRBJ2-3,CASSLRLAETDTQYF
TRBV18,TRBJ1-2,CASSPYRNDNYGYTF
TRBV29-1,TRBJ2-7,CSAVGAGGSYEQYF
TRBV19,TRBJ2-5,CASSIAGLEQETQYF
TRBV27,TRBJ2-2,CASSRWGGGTGELFF
TRBV29-1,TRBJ2-1,CSVEASGRGEQFF
TRBV9,TRBJ2-1,CASNTGAGDNEQFF
TRBV6-5,-,CASRRQGLTYEQYF
TRBV7-2,TRBJ2-1,CASSLAPSSHNEQFF
TRBV5-4,TRBJ2-2,CASSRGLAGEVGELFF
TRBV5-8,TRBJ2-7,CASSLGLAGGPPYF
TRBV2,TRBJ2-5,CASSSDREEETQYF
TRBV7-9,TRBJ2-5,CASSPLLAVYQETQYF
TRBV7-9,TRBJ2-7,CASSSRDRVEQYF
TRBV4-1,TRBJ2-5,CASSQASGRGETQYF
TRBV13,TRBJ2-1,CASSLGGSGGLEQFF
TRBV6-1,TRBJ2-2,CASSEVGGGAPTGELFF
TRBV7-9,TRBJ1-5,CASSTGSGNQPQHF
TRBV19,TRBJ1-5,CASSPQTGNQPQHF
TRBV28,TRBJ1-4,CASRGQPPENEKLFF
TRBV15,TRBJ2-7,CATSRGAGSGLEQYF
TRBV2,TRBJ2-7,CATNRDSSYEQYF
TRBV19,TRBJ2-3,CASSRGTSGGTDTQYF
TRBV5-1,TRBJ1-1,CASSSLGLLGAEAFF
TRBV4-1,TRBJ1-3,CASSQRQGAAGNTIYF
TRBV28,TRBJ2-7,CASSSQLREQYF
TRBV28,TRBJ1-5,CASRWGDQPQHF
TRBV5-6,TRBJ2-7,CASSHRSGSYEQYF
TRBV9,TRBJ2-1,CASSRTSGNEQFF
TRBV5-6,TRBJ2-2,CASSLWASGLTGELFF
TRBV5-1,TRBJ2-5,CASSPRGTSGVETQYF
TRBV2,TRBJ2-7,CASSSGLAGYEQYF
TRBV5-1,TRBJ1-4,CASSPSGATNEKLFF
TRBV11-3,TRBJ2-5,CASSLGAGGSETQYF
TRBV29-1,TRBJ2-7,CSVRAGPAYEQYF
TRBV10-1,TRBJ2-2,CASSPIRGGVPTGELFF
TRBV6-5,TRBJ2-1,CASTPPGNNEQFF
TRBV19,TRBJ1-2,CASSRGQKWNF
TRBV7-9,TRBJ2-5,CASSYRAGGSETQYF
TRBV5-5,TRBJ1-6,CASREGLGQEHSPLHF
TRBV5-1,TRBJ2-5,CASSWADRAFQETQYF
TRBV29-1,TRBJ1-1,CSVDRGWGGVTEAFF